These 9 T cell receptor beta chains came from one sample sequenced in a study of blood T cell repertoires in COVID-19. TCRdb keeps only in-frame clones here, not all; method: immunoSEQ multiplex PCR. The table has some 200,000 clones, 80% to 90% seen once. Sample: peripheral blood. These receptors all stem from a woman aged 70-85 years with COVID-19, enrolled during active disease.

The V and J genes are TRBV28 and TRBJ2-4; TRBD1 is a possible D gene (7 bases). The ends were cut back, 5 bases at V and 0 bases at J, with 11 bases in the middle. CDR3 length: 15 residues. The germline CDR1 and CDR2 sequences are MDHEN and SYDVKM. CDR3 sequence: CASSRQGLAKNIQYF. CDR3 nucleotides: TGTGCCAGCAGTCGACAGGGACTAGCCAAAAACATTCAGTACTTC.

CDR3 sequence reads: CASSMGQNTEAFF. The CDR3 region has the DNA TGTGCCAGTAGTATGGGACAGAACACTGAAGCTTTCTTT. The V and J genes are TRBV19 and TRBJ1-1; D possibly corresponds to TRBD1 (6 bases). The CDR3 consists of 13 residues. With 3 bases removed from V and 1 base from J, the gap between germline ends came to 6 bases. The V gene's germline CDR1 is LNHDA and CDR2 SQIVND (reference sequence).

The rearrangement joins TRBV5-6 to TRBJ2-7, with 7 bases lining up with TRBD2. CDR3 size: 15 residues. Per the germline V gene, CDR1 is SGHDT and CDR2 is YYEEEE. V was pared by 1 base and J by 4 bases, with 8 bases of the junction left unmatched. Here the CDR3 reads CASSLLRERTYEQYF. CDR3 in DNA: TGTGCCAGCAGCTTGTTGCGGGAGAGGACTTACGAGCAGTACTTC.

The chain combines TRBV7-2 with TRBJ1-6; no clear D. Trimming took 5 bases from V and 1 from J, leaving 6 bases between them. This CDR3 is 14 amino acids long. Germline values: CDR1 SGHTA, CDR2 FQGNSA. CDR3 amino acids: CASSRKSYNSPLHF. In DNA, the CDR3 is TGTGCCAGCAGCCGTAAATCCTATAATTCACCCCTCCACTTT.

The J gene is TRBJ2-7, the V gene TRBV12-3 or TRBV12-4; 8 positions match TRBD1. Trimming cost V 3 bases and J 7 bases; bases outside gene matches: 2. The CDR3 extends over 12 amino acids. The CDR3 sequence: CASSFGDREQYV. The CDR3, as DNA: TGTGCCAGCAGTTTCGGGGACAGGGAGCAGTACGTC.

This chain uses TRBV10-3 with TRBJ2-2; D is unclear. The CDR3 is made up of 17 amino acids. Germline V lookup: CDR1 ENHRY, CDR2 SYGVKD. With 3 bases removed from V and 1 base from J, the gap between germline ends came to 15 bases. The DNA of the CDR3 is TGTGCCATCAGTGACCTAGAAAACCCTCGGAACACCGGGGAGCTGTTTTTT. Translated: CAISDLENPRNTGELFF.

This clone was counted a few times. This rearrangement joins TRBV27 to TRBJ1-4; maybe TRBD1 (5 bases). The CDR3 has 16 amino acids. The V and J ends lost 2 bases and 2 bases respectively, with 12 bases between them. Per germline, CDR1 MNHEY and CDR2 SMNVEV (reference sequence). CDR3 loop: CASSLAPGLTNEKLFF. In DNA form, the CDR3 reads TGTGCCAGCAGTTTAGCCCCGGGACTTACTAATGAAAAACTGTTTTTT.

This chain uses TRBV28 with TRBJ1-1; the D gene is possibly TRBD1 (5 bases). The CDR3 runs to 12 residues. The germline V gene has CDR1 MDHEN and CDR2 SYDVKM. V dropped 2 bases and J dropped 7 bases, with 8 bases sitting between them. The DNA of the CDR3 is TGTGCCAGCAGTTTACGACAGAATGAAGCTTTCTTT. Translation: CASSLRQNEAFF.

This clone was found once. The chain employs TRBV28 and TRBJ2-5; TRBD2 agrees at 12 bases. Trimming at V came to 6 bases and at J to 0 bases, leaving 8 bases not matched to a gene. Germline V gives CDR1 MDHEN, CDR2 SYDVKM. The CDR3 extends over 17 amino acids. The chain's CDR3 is CASSPLAGGMYQETQYF. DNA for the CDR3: TGTGCCAGCAGCCCCCTAGCGGGGGGGATGTACCAAGAGACCCAGTACTTC.